The table lists the clone carrying this T cell receptor (beta chain) with a few counts. The antigen remains undetermined. Each subset's genomic DNA was split evenly across several immunoSEQ plates. Only in-frame clones appear in the TCRdb table, and some are missing; sequencing was by immunoSEQ multiplex PCR. The sample lists more than 2,000,000 clones, just over 90% occurring once. The CDR3 is made up of 15 amino acids. CDR1 SNHLY and CDR2 FYNNEI come from the germline V gene. The junction had 2 bases not matched to a gene; V was cut back by 3 bases and J by 0 bases. This specimen comes from a study of shared clonotypes between healthy human individuals. Study findings and constraints: Relative to their counterparts shared across all four donors, non-shared clonotypes exhibited diminished generation probabilities. Shared across several donors were around 5% of the naive CD4 clonotypes.

Sequences were obtained from naive CD4+ T cells sorted from blood. Subset of the sample: CD45RA+ positively selected. V is TRBV2 and J is TRBJ2-1, with 7 bases aligning to TRBD2. This clonotype originated in a man in his late teens or twenties in good health. This CDR3 is CASSERGSSYNEQFF. DNA for the CDR3: TGTGCCAGCAGTGAGCGGGGGAGCTCCTACAATGAGCAGTTCTTC.